One sample yielded the 9 T cell receptor beta chains listed below, sequenced in a study of early T cells in non-severe SARS-CoV-2 infection. TCRdb passed the 5' RACE reads through MiXCR, listing each CDR3 protein once. Found here are tens of thousands of distinct CDR3 sequences, more than 13% of them singletons; the top ten hold around 9.9%. Source material: whole blood. These receptors originate from an adult who was a healthcare worker with PCR-confirmed SARS-CoV-2 infection or an uninfected control (not recorded which).

This clonotype was observed a few times. A junction boundary mismatches the germline segment, possibly from a read error. The chain combines TRBV7-9 with TRBJ2-3; D ambiguous. CDR1 is SEHNR, CDR2 FQNEAQ, per germline (reference sequence). The CDR3 runs 15 residues. The CDR3 protein is CASSLGSSGTDTQYF. CDR3 in DNA: TGTGCCAGCAGCTTAGGTTCTTCCGGCACGGATACGCAGTATTTT.

This clonotype was seen a handful of times. This chain links TRBV9 with TRBJ1-6; D is ambiguous. V dropped 3 bases and J dropped 7 bases, with 8 bases sitting between them. The CDR3 spans 13 residues. Germline V lookup: CDR1 SGDLS, CDR2 YYNGEE. The CDR3 is CASSEDFNSPLHF. The CDR3 DNA sequence: TGTGCCAGCAGCGAGGACTTCAATTCACCCCTCCACTTT.

This clonotype was seen a few times. The J gene is TRBJ2-7, the V gene TRBV7-9; D unresolved. Germline assignment: CDR1 SEHNR and CDR2 FQNEAQ (reference sequence). V shed 1 base and J shed 5 bases, with 6 bases lying between them. The CDR3 has 12 amino acids. CDR3 loop: CASSLDSHEQYF. As DNA, the CDR3 is TGTGCCAGCAGCTTAGATTCCCACGAGCAGTACTTC.

This clonotype was detected a few times. This chain joins TRBV3-1 and TRBJ1-5; D uncertain. The CDR3 contains 15 residues. Germline V gene sequence: CDR1 LGHDT, CDR2 YNNKEL (reference sequence). Deletions cut 3 bases from V and 2 bases from J, with 11 bases between. The CDR3: CASSQGRTGNQPQHF. The CDR3, as DNA: TGTGCCAGCAGCCAGGGAAGGACCGGCAATCAGCCCCAGCATTTT.

This clonotype appeared a few times. The chain recombines TRBV5-1 with TRBJ1-6, with 7 bases fitting TRBD1. CDR1 and CDR2 from the germline V gene are SGHRS and YFSETQ. The CDR3 sequence is 15 residues long. The junction had 5 bases not matched to a gene; V was cut back by 1 base and J by 7 bases. The DNA for the CDR3 is TGCGCCAGCAGCTTGTCCTCGGGACAGAATTCACCCCTCCACTTT. Protein sequence: CASSLSSGQNSPLHF. The whole variable domain, filled in from reference TRBV5-1 and TRBJ1-6, reads KAGVTQTPRYLIKTRGQQVTLSCSPISGHRSVSWYQQTPGQGLQFLFEYFSETQRNKGNFPGRFSGRQFSNSRSEMNVSTLELGDSALYLCASSLSSGQNSPLHFGNGTRLTVT.

The sample holds a few counts of this clonotype. In DNA, the CDR3 is TGTGCCATCAGGGGCAAGGATGAAAAACTGTTTTTT. The encoded protein is CAIRGKDEKLFF. The rearrangement links TRBV6-6 to TRBJ1-4; D is possibly TRBD1 (6 bases). Per the germline V gene, CDR1 is MNHNY and CDR2 is SVGAGI (reference sequence). Trimming left V 10 bases short and J 6 bases short, with 12 bases between. This CDR3 is built from 12 residues.

The rearrangement uses TRBV12-3 or TRBV12-4 and TRBJ2-1; no clear D. The CDR3 covers 14 residues. The V gene lost 3 bases and the J gene lost 0 bases, with 6 bases spanning the gap. The CDR3 here is CASSFLHSYNEQFF. The CDR3 DNA is TGTGCCAGCAGTTTCCTACACTCCTACAATGAGCAGTTCTTC.

CDR3 bases: TGTGCCAGCAGTTCCCCCAGGGCTAGCGGGGGTTACAATGAGCAGTTCTTC. Translated: CASSSPRASGGYNEQFF. V usage is TRBV6-5 and J usage is TRBJ2-1; 10 positions match TRBD2. CDR3 length: 17 amino acids. CDR1 is MNHEY, CDR2 SVGAGI, per germline. V lost 4 bases and J lost 4; bases outside the gene matches: 10.

The sample holds a few counts of this clonotype. The chain recombines TRBV20-1 with TRBJ2-7; 7 bases agree with TRBD1. This CDR3 is 15 amino acids long. CDR1 DFQATT and CDR2 SNEGSKA come from the germline V gene (reference sequence). V was pared by 2 bases and J by 2 bases, with 9 bases of the junction left unmatched. CDR3 bases: TGCAGTGCTAGACAATCGACAGGGAACACCTACGAGCAGTACTTC. Translating it yields CSARQSTGNTYEQYF.